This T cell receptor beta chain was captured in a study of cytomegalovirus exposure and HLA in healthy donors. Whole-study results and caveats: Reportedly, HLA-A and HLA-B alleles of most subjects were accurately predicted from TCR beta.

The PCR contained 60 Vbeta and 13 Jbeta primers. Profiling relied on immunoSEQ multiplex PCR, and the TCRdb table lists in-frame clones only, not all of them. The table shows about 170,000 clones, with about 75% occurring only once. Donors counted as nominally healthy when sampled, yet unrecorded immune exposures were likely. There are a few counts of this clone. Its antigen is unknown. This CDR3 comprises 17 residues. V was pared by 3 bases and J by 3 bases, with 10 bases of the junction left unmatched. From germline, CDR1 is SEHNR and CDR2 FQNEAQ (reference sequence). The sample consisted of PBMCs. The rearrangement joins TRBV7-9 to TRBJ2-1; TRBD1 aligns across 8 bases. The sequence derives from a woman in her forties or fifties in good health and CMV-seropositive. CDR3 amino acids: CASSFPSTGGNYNEQFF. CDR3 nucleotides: TGTGCCAGCAGCTTCCCTTCCACAGGGGGAAACTACAATGAGCAGTTCTTC.